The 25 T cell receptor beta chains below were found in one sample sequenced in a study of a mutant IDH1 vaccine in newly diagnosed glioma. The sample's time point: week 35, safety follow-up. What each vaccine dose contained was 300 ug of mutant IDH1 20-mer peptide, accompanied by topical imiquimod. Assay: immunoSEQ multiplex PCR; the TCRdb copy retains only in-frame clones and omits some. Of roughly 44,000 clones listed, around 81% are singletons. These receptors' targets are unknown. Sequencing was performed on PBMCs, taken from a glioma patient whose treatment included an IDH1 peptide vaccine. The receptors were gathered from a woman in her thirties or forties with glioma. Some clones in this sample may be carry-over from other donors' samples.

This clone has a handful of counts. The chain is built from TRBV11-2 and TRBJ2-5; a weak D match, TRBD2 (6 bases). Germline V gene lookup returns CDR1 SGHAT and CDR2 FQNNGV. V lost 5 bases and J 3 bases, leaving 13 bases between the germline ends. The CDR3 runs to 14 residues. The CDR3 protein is CASSPWLAEETQYF. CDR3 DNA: TGTGCCAGCAGCCCCTGGTTAGCGGAAGAGACCCAGTACTTC.

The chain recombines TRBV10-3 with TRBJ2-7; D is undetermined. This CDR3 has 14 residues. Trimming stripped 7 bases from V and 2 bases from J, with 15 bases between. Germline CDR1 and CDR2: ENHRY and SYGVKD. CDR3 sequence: CAITPSDGPYEQYF. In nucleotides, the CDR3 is TGTGCCATCACCCCCTCGGACGGCCCCTACGAGCAGTACTTC.

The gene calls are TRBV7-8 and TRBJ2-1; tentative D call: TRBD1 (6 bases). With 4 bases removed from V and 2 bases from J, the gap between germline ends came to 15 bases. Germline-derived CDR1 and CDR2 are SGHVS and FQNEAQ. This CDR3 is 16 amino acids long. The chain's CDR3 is CASSSLVGQAYNEQFF. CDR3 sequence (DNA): TGTGCCAGCAGCTCCCTCGTGGGACAAGCCTACAATGAGCAGTTCTTC.

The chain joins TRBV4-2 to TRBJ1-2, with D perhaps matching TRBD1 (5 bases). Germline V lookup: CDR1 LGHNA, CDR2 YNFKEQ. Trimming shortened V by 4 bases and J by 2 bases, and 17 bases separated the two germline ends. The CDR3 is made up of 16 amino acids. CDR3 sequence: CASSPTFGRTNYGYTF. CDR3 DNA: TGTGCCAGCAGCCCTACCTTCGGACGGACAAACTATGGCTACACCTTC.

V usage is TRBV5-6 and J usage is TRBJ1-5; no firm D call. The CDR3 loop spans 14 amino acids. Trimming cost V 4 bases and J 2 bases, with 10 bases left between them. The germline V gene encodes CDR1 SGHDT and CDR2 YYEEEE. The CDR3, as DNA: TGTGCCAGCAGCCTATATAGGGGCAATCAGCCCCAGCATTTT. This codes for CASSLYRGNQPQHF. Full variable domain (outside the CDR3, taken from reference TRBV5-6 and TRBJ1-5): DAGVTQSPTHLIKTRGQQVTLRCSPKSGHDTVSWYQQALGQGPQFIFQYYEEEERQRGNFPDRFSGHQFPNYSSELNVNALLLGDSALYLCASSLYRGNQPQHFGDGTRLSIL.

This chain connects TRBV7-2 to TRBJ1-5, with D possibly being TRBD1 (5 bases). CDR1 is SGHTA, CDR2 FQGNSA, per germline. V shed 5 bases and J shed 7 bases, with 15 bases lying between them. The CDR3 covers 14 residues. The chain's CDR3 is CASSPDGGGQPQHF. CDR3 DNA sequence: TGTGCCAGCAGCCCCGACGGGGGGGGGCAGCCCCAGCATTTT.

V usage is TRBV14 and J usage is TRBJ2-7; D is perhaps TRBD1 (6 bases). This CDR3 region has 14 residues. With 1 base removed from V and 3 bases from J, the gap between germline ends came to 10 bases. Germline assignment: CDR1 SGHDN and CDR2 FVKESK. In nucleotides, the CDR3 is TGTGCCAGCAGCCAAGGAACAGGGAACTACGAGCAGTACTTC. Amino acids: CASSQGTGNYEQYF.

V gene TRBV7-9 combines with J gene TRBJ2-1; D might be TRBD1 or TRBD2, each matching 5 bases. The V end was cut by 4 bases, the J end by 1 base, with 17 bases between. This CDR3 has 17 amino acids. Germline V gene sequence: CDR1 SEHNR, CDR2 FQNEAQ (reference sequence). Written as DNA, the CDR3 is TGTGCCAGCAGCTCCTTCCGGGGCTTGGGGTCCTACAATGAGCAGTTCTTC. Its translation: CASSSFRGLGSYNEQFF. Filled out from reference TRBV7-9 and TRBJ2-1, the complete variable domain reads DTGVSQNPRHKITKRGQNVTFRCDPISEHNRLYWYRQTLGQGPEFLTYFQNEAQLEKSRLLSDRFSAERPKGSFSTLEIQRTEQGDSAMYLCASSSFRGLGSYNEQFFGPGTRLTVL.

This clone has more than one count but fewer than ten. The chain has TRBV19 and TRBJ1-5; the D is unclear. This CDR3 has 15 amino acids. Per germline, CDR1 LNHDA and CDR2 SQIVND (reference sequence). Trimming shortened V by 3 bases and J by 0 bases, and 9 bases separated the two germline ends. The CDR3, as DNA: TGTGCCAGTAGTATTCCCCAGGATAGCAATCAGCCCCAGCATTTT. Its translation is CASSIPQDSNQPQHF. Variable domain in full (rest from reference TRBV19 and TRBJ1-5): DGGITQSPKYLFRKEGQNVTLSCEQNLNHDAMYWYRQDPGQGLRLIYYSQIVNDFQKGDIAEGYSVSREKKESFPLTVTSAQKNPTAFYLCASSIPQDSNQPQHFGDGTRLSIL.

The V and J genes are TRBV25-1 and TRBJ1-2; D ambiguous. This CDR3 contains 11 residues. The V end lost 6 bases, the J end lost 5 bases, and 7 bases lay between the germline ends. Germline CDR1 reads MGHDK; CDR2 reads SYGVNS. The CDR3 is CASRVGYGYTF. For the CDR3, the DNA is TGTGCCAGCAGGGTCGGTTATGGCTACACCTTC.

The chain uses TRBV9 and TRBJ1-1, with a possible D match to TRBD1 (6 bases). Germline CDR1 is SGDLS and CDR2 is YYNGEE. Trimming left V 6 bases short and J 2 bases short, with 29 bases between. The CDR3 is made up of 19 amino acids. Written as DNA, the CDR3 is TGTGCCAGCACCAACATAGCGGGGCCAGGGGCTTCTAAAAACACTGAAGCTTTCTTT. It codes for CASTNIAGPGASKNTEAFF. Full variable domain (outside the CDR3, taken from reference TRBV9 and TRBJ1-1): DSGVTQTPKHLITATGQRVTLRCSPRSGDLSVYWYQQSLDQGLQFLIQYYNGEERAKGNILERFSAQQFPDLHSELNLSSLELGDSALYFCASTNIAGPGASKNTEAFFGQGTRLTVV.

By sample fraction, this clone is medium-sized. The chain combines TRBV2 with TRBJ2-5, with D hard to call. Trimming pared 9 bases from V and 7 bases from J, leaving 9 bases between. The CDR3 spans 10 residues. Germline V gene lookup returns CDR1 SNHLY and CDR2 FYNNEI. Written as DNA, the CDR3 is TGTGCCAGGGGAATGGGGACCCAGTACTTC. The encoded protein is CARGMGTQYF.

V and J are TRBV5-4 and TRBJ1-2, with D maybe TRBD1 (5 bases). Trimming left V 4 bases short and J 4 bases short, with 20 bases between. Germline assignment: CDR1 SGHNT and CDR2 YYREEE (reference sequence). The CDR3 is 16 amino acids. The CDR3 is CASSGLGAGRAYGYTF. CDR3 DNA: TGTGCCAGCAGCGGCCTTGGGGCAGGAAGGGCCTATGGCTACACCTTC.

CDR3 in DNA: TGCGCCAGCAGCTCTGGGGGCACAGGAGAAAAACTGTTTTTT. The encoded protein is CASSSGGTGEKLFF. The chain carries TRBV5-1 and TRBJ1-4; tentative D call: TRBD1 (6 bases). The ends were cut back, 3 bases at V and 8 bases at J, with 14 bases in the middle. This CDR3 spans 14 amino acids. Looked up from germline, CDR1 is SGHRS and CDR2 is YFSETQ. Combining the CDR3 with reference TRBV5-1 and TRBJ1-4 gives the whole variable domain KAGVTQTPRYLIKTRGQQVTLSCSPISGHRSVSWYQQTPGQGLQFLFEYFSETQRNKGNFPGRFSGRQFSNSRSEMNVSTLELGDSALYLCASSSGGTGEKLFFGSGTQLSVL.

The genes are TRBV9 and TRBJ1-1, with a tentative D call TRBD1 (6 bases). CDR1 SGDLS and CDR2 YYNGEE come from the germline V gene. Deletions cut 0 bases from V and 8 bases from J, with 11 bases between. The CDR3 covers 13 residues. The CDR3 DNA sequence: TGTGCCAGCAGCGTAGGAGGGGGGGGAGAAGCTTTCTTT. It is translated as CASSVGGGGEAFF.

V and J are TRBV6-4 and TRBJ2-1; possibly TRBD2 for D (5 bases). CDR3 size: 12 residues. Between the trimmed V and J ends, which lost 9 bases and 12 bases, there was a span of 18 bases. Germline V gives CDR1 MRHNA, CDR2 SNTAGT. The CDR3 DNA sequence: TGTGCCAGACTTGACGGAGGAGGTGGGCAGTTCTTC. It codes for CARLDGGGGQFF.

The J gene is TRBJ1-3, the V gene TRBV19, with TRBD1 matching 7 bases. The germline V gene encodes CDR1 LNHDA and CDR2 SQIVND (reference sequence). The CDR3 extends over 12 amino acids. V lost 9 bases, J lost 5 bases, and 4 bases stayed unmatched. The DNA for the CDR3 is TGTGCCAGCCGACAGGGTAGAAACACCATATATTTT. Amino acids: CASRQGRNTIYF.

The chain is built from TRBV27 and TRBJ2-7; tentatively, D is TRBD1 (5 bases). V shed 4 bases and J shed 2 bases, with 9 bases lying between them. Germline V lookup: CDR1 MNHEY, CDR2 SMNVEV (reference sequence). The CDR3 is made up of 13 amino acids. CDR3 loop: CASSSGRAYEQYF. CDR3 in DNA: TGTGCCAGCAGTTCGGGCAGGGCCTACGAGCAGTACTTC.

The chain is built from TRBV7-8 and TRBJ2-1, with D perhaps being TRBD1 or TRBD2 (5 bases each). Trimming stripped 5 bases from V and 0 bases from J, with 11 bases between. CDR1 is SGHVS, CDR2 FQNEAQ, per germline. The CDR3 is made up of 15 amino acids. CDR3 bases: TGTGCCAGCAGCCGTAGCGACAGCTCCTACAATGAGCAGTTCTTC. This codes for CASSRSDSSYNEQFF.

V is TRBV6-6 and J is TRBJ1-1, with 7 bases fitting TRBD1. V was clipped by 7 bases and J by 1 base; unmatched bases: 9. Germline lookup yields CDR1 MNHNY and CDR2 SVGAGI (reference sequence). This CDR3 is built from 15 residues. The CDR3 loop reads CASNTRDRANTEAFF. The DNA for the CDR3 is TGTGCCAGCAATACCCGGGACAGAGCGAACACTGAAGCTTTCTTT.

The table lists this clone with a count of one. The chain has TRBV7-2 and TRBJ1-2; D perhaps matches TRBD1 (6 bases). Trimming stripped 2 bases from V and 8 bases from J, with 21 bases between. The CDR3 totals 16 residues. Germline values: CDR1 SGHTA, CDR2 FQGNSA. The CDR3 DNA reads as TGTGCCAGCAGCTTATTCAGGGGCCCCCCTCAAGGAGGCTACACCTTC. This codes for CASSLFRGPPQGGYTF.

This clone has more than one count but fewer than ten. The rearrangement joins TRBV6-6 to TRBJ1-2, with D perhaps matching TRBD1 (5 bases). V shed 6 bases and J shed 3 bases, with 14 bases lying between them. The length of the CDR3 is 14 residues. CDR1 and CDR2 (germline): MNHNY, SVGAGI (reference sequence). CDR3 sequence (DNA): TGTGCCAGCAGACGCCAGGGAAGTGACTATGGCTACACCTTC. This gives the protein CASRRQGSDYGYTF.

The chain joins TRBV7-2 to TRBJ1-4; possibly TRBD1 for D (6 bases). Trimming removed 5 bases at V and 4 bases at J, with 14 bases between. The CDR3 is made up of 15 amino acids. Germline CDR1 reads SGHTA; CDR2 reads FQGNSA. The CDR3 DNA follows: TGTGCCAGCAGCCGGTGGGGGGGCGGTAATGAAAAACTGTTTTTT. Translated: CASSRWGGGNEKLFF.

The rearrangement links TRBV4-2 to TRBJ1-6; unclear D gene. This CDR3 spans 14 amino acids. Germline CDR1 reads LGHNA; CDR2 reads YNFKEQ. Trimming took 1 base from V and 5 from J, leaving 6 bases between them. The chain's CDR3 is CASSQANDNSPLHF. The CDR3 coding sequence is TGTGCCAGCAGCCAAGCAAACGATAATTCACCCCTCCACTTT.

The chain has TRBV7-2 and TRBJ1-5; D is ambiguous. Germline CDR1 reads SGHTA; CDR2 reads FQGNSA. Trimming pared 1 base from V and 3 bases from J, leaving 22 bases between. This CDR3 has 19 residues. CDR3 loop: CASSLVVVSRLVLNQPQHF. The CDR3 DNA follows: TGTGCCAGCAGCTTAGTAGTGGTATCGCGACTGGTTCTCAATCAGCCCCAGCATTTT.